The clone carrying this TCR beta chain occurred a few times. This entry belongs to a study of low-dose radiotherapy and immunotherapy resistance in tumors. The overall study: In Cohort 2, 1 Gy per fraction was delivered every two weeks, for a total of 13 Gy over 26 weeks. One day before radiation and immunotherapy, intravenous cyclophosphamide 200 mg/m2 was administered, with this repeated every two weeks.

Sample time point: after trial treatment. The treatment denotes: LDRT plus nivolumab, ipilimumab, low-dose cyclophosphamide and aspirin (RACIN trial). The donors' treatment consisted of nivolumab, ipilimumab, aspirin, low-dose cyclophosphamide and low-dose radiotherapy. Per the germline V gene, CDR1 is LNHDA and CDR2 is SQIVND (reference sequence). The J segment lost 6 bases and the V segment lost 6 bases, leaving 8 bases of the junction unmatched. The length of the CDR3 is 13 residues. cDNA synthesis used a TRAV/TRBV-specific primer set for both chains. For amplifying TCRs, the PCR ran for around 20 cycles with Phusion, which was used together with a constant-region primer and the adapter on the V primers. Through in vitro transcription, the mRNA that had been isolated was amplified. TCRdb itself ran the reads through MiXCR, one entry per CDR3 protein. Of 95,000 to 100,000 distinct CDR3 sequences in the sample, around 20% are singletons; the top ten hold about 4%.

The TCR sequence derives from a male donor with prostate cancer. The sample in question was PBMCs, obtained after low-dose radiotherapy plus immunotherapy. This rearrangement joins TRBV19 to TRBJ2-7, with 7 bases that match TRBD1. CDR3 coding DNA: TGTGCCAGTAGGCCCTTCTCAGGGGGCGAGCAGTACTTC. Translating it yields CASRPFSGGEQYF.